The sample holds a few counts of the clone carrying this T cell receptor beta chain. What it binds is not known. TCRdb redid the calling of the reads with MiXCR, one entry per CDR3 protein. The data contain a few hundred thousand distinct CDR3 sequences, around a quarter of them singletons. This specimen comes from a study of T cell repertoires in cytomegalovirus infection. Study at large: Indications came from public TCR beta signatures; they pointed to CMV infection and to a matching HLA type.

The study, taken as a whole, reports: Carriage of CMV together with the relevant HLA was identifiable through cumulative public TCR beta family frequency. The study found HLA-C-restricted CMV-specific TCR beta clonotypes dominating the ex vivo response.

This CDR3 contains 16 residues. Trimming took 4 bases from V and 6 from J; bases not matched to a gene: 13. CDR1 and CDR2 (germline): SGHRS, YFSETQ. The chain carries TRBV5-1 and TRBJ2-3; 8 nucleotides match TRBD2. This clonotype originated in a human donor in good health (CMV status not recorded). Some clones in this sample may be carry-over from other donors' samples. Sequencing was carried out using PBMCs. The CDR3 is CASSALKAGVLDTQYF. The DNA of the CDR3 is TGCGCCAGCAGCGCCCTTAAAGCGGGAGTACTGGATACGCAGTATTTT.